This record covers a single TCR beta chain. Its antigen is undetermined. This sample was taken from a study of cytomegalovirus exposure and HLA in healthy donors. Findings and limits, study-wide: Later, an analysis found that TCR clusters from the first cohort tended to co-occur in the approximately 130 validation repertoires. The listing of roughly 160 TCR beta chains classed them as cytomegalovirus-associated.

The assay was immunoSEQ multiplex PCR, and TCRdb's table has in-frame clones only and misses some. The sample carries roughly 75,000 clones, approximately 94% recorded once. The specimen sequenced was PBMCs. The receptor was derived from a young man in good health and CMV-seropositive.

CDR3 nucleotide sequence: TGTGCCAGCAAAGAGACAGCCACTAGCACAGATACGCAGTATTTT. Its translation is CASKETATSTDTQYF. This chain links TRBV19 with TRBJ2-3, with D perhaps matching TRBD1 (5 bases). The CDR3 loop spans 15 amino acids. V lost 9 bases and J lost 0, with 16 bases in between. CDR1 is LNHDA and CDR2 is SQIVND in the germline V gene (reference sequence).